One sample yielded the 26 T cell receptor beta chains listed below, sequenced in a study of CD8+ T cells in alopecia areata (dated by TCRdb to the late 2010s). Library generation was performed with the immunoSEQ multiplex PCR assay. To provide template for TCR sequencing, every sample had RNA extracted and reverse transcribed into cDNA. Entries here come from immuneACCESS through TCRdb and include only in-frame sequences with V and J called. Some clones fail to appear in such tables; in the studies checked, an unresolved V gene covers under half of the shortfall, and the cause of the remainder is unknown. For this sample there are 95,000 to 120,000 clones; less than 60% appear just once. About 3.3% of the sample rests with the top ten. The time point label on this specimen signifies: 20 to 30 weeks on oral tofacitinib. The treatment or condition label here, explained by the study, means: oral pan-JAK inhibitor, 5-10 mg twice daily.

The sequenced sample was CD4+ T cells sorted from blood, obtained at week 24, from a patient treated with tofacitinib. The receptors here all came from a human donor with alopecia areata.

This clone appeared a single time. This rearrangement joins TRBV2 to TRBJ1-4; D ambiguous. The germline CDR1 and CDR2 sequences are SNHLY and FYNNEI. The CDR3 consists of 14 residues. V was clipped by 8 bases and J by 7 bases, with 17 bases between them. The CDR3 here is CASRWGVGFEKLFF. CDR3 in DNA: TGTGCCAGCCGGTGGGGAGTGGGCTTTGAAAAACTGTTTTTT.

In this sample, this clone turned up a few times. This sequence joins TRBV29-1 and TRBJ2-7; D ambiguous. The CDR3 runs to 13 residues. Germline V gene sequence: CDR1 SQVTM, CDR2 ANQGSEA. Trimming stripped 7 bases from V and 2 bases from J, with 15 bases between. The CDR3 loop reads CSARPGWTYEQYF. The CDR3 DNA reads as TGCAGCGCCCGACCCGGCTGGACCTACGAGCAGTACTTC.

V is TRBV30 and J is TRBJ1-5; D unclear. Germline CDR1 GTSNPN, CDR2 SVGIG (reference sequence). The CDR3 runs to 15 residues. V lost 5 bases and J 0 bases, leaving 14 bases between the germline ends. The CDR3 region is CAWGRGLNSNQPQHF. CDR3 DNA: TGTGCCTGGGGACGAGGACTGAATAGCAATCAGCCCCAGCATTTT.

This clone was counted only a few times. This sequence joins TRBV7-2 and TRBJ2-7; D uncertain. The CDR3 spans 13 residues. Between the trimmed V and J ends, which lost 3 bases and 4 bases, there was a span of 10 bases. From germline, CDR1 is SGHTA and CDR2 FQGNSA. CDR3: CASSLVESYEQYF. Written as DNA, the CDR3 is TGTGCCAGCAGCTTGGTCGAGAGTTACGAGCAGTACTTC.

The chain carries TRBV10-1 and TRBJ1-1; D remains unclear. The germline V gene encodes CDR1 WNHNN and CDR2 SYGVQD (reference sequence). The ends were cut back, 8 bases at V and 5 bases at J, with 15 bases in the middle. This CDR3 has 13 residues. The CDR3 DNA reads TGCGCCAGCTCCCCCGGGAAGAATACTGAAGCTTTCTTT. This gives the protein CASSPGKNTEAFF.

A few counts support this clone. The chain employs TRBV7-2 and TRBJ2-1; 7 nucleotides line up with TRBD2. The V gene's germline CDR1 is SGHTA and CDR2 FQGNSA. V was clipped by 6 bases and J by 8 bases; unmatched bases: 10. There are 14 residues in the CDR3. CDR3 sequence (DNA): TGTGCCAGCAGTTTCATGCGGGAGTCGGATGAGCAGTTCTTC. Translated: CASSFMRESDEQFF. Combining the CDR3 with reference TRBV7-2 and TRBJ2-1 gives the whole variable domain GAGVSQSPSNKVTEKGKDVELRCDPISGHTALYWYRQSLGQGLEFLIYFQGNSAPDKSGLPSDRFSAERTGGSVSTLTIQRTQQEDSAVYLCASSFMRESDEQFFGPGTRLTVL.

The chain carries TRBV5-6 and TRBJ1-1; no clear D gene. Germline CDR1 reads SGHDT; CDR2 reads YYEEEE. The length of the CDR3 is 12 residues. V was shortened by 0 bases and J by 6 bases, with 6 bases between the two germline ends. In DNA form, the CDR3 reads TGTGCCAGCAGCTTGGAGGGCTCTGAAGCTTTCTTT. Amino acids: CASSLEGSEAFF.

A remark on this clone: Other DNA sequences of this sample code for an identical CDR3. The chain links TRBV20-1 to TRBJ2-1; D gene uncertain. V lost 1 base and J lost 13, with 11 bases in between. CDR1 and CDR2 (germline): DFQATT, SNEGSKA (reference sequence). This CDR3 has 11 amino acids. In DNA form, the CDR3 reads TGCAGTGCTAGAGGACCACCTGGTCAGTTCTTC. Amino acid sequence: CSARGPPGQFF.

This chain joins TRBV27 and TRBJ2-3; 12 bases line up with TRBD1. The CDR3 extends over 14 amino acids. Germline V gene sequence: CDR1 MNHEY, CDR2 SMNVEV (reference sequence). V lost 8 bases to trimming and J lost 4 bases; unmatched junction nucleotides: 4. The CDR3 here is CASSGTGGSDTQYF. The DNA for the CDR3 is TGTGCCAGCTCCGGGACAGGGGGCTCAGATACGCAGTATTTT.

In this sample, this clone turned up a few times. The chain links TRBV5-1 to TRBJ1-2; unclear D gene. V was clipped by 4 bases and J by 8 bases, with 12 bases between them. CDR3 length: 12 residues. In germline, CDR1 is SGHRS, CDR2 YFSETQ. The CDR3 protein is CASSPDGKGYTF. As DNA, the CDR3 is TGCGCCAGCAGCCCTGACGGTAAAGGCTACACCTTC.

About this clone itself: Sequence at one end of the junction differs from germline and may be a read error. The chain is built from TRBV7-2 and TRBJ1-1, with D perhaps matching TRBD1 (6 bases). Germline V CDR1 and CDR2: SGHTA, FQGNSA. This CDR3 comprises 13 residues. The CDR3 region has the DNA TGTGCCAGCAGCCGGGAGTATGGACAGACCCTACGATTT. This gives the protein CASSREYGQTLRF.

V usage is TRBV6-5 and J usage is TRBJ2-6; D ambiguous. The CDR3 consists of 13 residues. Trimming pared 8 bases from V and 2 bases from J, leaving 7 bases between. Germline lookup yields CDR1 MNHEY and CDR2 SVGAGI. Here the CDR3 DNA reads TGTGCCAGCCGCGAGCCTGGGGCCAACGTCCTGACTTTC. It yields the protein CASREPGANVLTF.

V usage is TRBV30 and J usage is TRBJ2-3; 10 bases align to TRBD1. CDR3 size: 15 residues. After removal of 3 bases from V and 2 bases from J, the junction contained 5 bases not matched to a gene. Germline V gene sequence: CDR1 GTSNPN, CDR2 SVGIG (reference sequence). CDR3 loop: CAWSEGQGFTDTQYF. The CDR3 DNA follows: TGTGCCTGGAGCGAGGGACAGGGGTTCACAGATACGCAGTATTTT.

This clone was seen a few times. The rearrangement links TRBV5-6 to TRBJ1-1; 8 bases match TRBD1. The junction had 16 bases not matched to a gene; V was cut back by 4 bases and J by 8 bases. There are 16 residues in the CDR3. Germline V CDR1 and CDR2: SGHDT, YYEEEE. The CDR3 loop reads CASSVRLSSGGMEAFF. The CDR3 nucleotides are TGTGCCAGCAGCGTCCGGTTATCATCAGGGGGCATGGAAGCTTTCTTT.

This chain joins TRBV6-1 and TRBJ1-1, with TRBD1 as a possible D gene (5 bases). In germline, CDR1 is MNHNS, CDR2 SASEGT. The CDR3 contains 14 residues. V lost 5 bases and J 3 bases, leaving 13 bases between the germline ends. The CDR3 DNA reads TGTGCCAGCAGTTTCTCGGGGGTTGACACTGAAGCTTTCTTT. Translating it yields CASSFSGVDTEAFF.

This chain links TRBV5-1 with TRBJ1-1, with 7 bases matching TRBD1. Germline assignment: CDR1 SGHRS and CDR2 YFSETQ. Trimming at V came to 0 bases and at J to 14 bases, leaving 19 bases not matched to a gene. There are 16 residues in the CDR3. CDR3 nucleotide sequence: TGCGCCAGCAGCTTGGGATTACAGGGGCAAACCCTTGGAGCCTTCTTT. As protein: CASSLGLQGQTLGAFF.

This clone was seen once. The rearrangement uses TRBV7-9 and TRBJ2-3; tentatively, D is TRBD2 (7 bases). The CDR3 runs 17 residues. V was trimmed by 2 bases and J by 6 bases, leaving 21 bases between them. Germline values: CDR1 SEHNR, CDR2 FQNEAQ (reference sequence). The CDR3 here is CASSLKSRGPHVDTQYF. The DNA of the CDR3 is TGTGCCAGCAGCTTAAAGTCGCGGGGGCCCCACGTGGATACGCAGTATTTT.

This chain connects TRBV30 to TRBJ2-5; D remains unclear. CDR1 is GTSNPN and CDR2 is SVGIG in the germline V gene (reference sequence). The CDR3 consists of 13 residues. V lost 5 bases and J 5 bases, leaving 15 bases between the germline ends. CDR3 amino acids: CAWDGRFGETQYF. The CDR3 DNA follows: TGTGCCTGGGATGGACGCTTCGGGGAGACCCAGTACTTC.

The chain employs TRBV5-1 and TRBJ2-7; 9 bases are a match to TRBD2. Germline lookup yields CDR1 SGHRS and CDR2 YFSETQ. Trimming removed 4 bases from V and 0 bases from J; junction bases left unmatched: 5. The CDR3 length is 15 residues. In nucleotides, the CDR3 is TGCGCCAGCAGCGCAGCGGGGGGACACTCCTACGAGCAGTACTTC. This gives the protein CASSAAGGHSYEQYF.

The rearrangement links TRBV11-2 to TRBJ2-5; D is unclear. The CDR3 length is 14 residues. Per germline, CDR1 SGHAT and CDR2 FQNNGV. V shed 1 base and J shed 1 base, with 7 bases lying between them. The CDR3 reads CASSLGRAQETQYF. CDR3 bases: TGTGCCAGCAGCTTAGGCCGGGCCCAAGAGACCCAGTACTTC.

The V and J genes are TRBV30 and TRBJ2-7, with 10 bases matching TRBD1. V lost 5 bases, J lost 2 bases, and 3 bases stayed unmatched. The V gene's germline CDR1 is GTSNPN and CDR2 SVGIG (reference sequence). The CDR3 runs to 13 residues. CDR3 residues: CAWLGQGPYEQYF. The CDR3 nucleotides are TGTGCCTGGTTGGGACAGGGGCCCTACGAGCAGTACTTC. Together with reference TRBV30 and TRBJ2-7, the CDR3 gives the full variable domain: SQTIHQWPATLVQPVGSPLSLECTVEGTSNPNLYWYRQAAGRGLQLLFYSVGIGQISSEVPQNLSASRPQDRQFILSSKKLLLSDSGFYLCAWLGQGPYEQYFGPGTRLTVT.

V and J are TRBV4-1 and TRBJ1-5; maybe TRBD1 (5 bases). V lost 3 bases and J lost 2, with 8 bases in between. This CDR3 has 14 residues. Germline assignment: CDR1 MGHRA and CDR2 YSYEKL. The DNA of the CDR3 is TGCGCCAGCAGCCATTTACAGGGCAATCAGCCCCAGCATTTT. This codes for CASSHLQGNQPQHF.

The chain combines TRBV6-5 with TRBJ1-2, with D maybe TRBD1 (6 bases). Germline V gene sequence: CDR1 MNHEY, CDR2 SVGAGI. The CDR3 totals 15 residues. The ends were cut back, 0 bases at V and 5 bases at J, with 13 bases in the middle. The CDR3 sequence: CASSYSRGRGYGYTF. CDR3 DNA sequence: TGTGCCAGCAGTTACTCGAGGGGGAGAGGTTATGGCTACACCTTC.

The chain combines TRBV4-3 with TRBJ2-3; TRBD2 agrees at 8 bases. The V and J ends lost 0 bases and 0 bases, in that order; junction bases with no gene match: 8. The V gene's germline CDR1 is LGHNA and CDR2 YSLEER. This CDR3 contains 18 residues. CDR3 loop: CASSQETARGGSTDTQYF. CDR3 nucleotide sequence: TGCGCCAGCAGCCAAGAGACTGCACGGGGGGGAAGCACAGATACGCAGTATTTT.

The V and J genes are TRBV29-1 and TRBJ1-1; D may be TRBD1 (6 bases). The ends were cut back, 6 bases at V and 2 bases at J, with 16 bases in the middle. The CDR3 runs to 14 residues. The germline V gene has CDR1 SQVTM and CDR2 ANQGSEA. The CDR3: CSVKTGARNTEAFF. DNA for the CDR3: TGCAGCGTCAAAACGGGGGCGCGAAACACTGAAGCTTTCTTT.

V gene TRBV30 combines with J gene TRBJ1-3, with unresolved D. CDR3 length: 12 amino acids. The germline gives CDR1 GTSNPN, CDR2 SVGIG (reference sequence). V was clipped by 1 base and J by 3 bases, with 4 bases between them. This CDR3 reads CAWSGLGNTIYF. CDR3 DNA sequence: TGTGCCTGGAGTGGACTTGGAAACACCATATATTTT.